The sequence of this T cell receptor beta chain was determined in a study of response to subunit inactivated influenza vaccine. Study-level results: The authors suggested that few new T cells are recruited per seasonal influenza vaccination.

Remarks on this clonotype: Its antigen is undetermined.

One entry per CDR3 protein, called by TCRdb with MiXCR from the RT-PCR reads. In the table there are roughly 650,000 distinct CDR3 sequences, around a sixth of which are singletons. The sequence was obtained from a man in his fifties or sixties who received an inactivated influenza vaccine. The input for sequencing was PBMCs from blood, taken roughly 12 days after vaccination.

The CDR3 sequence: CASGDFGREPQETQYF. The CDR3 region has the DNA TGTGCCAGCGGTGATTTCGGGCGGGAGCCACAAGAGACCCAGTACTTC. The chain carries TRBV7-9 and TRBJ2-5, with 7 bases fitting TRBD2. The CDR3 contains 16 residues. Germline CDR1 is SEHNR and CDR2 is FQNEAQ (reference sequence). The ends lost 8 bases at V and 2 bases at J; junction bases unmatched: 14.